This TCR beta chain was documented in a study of T cell repertoires in cytomegalovirus infection. In the study overall: Well-studied HLA-B-restricted epitopes and recently identified HLA-C-restricted epitopes of CMV were both used in the study. Based on public TCR beta signatures, there were indications of CMV infection and of a matching HLA type. General study results and limits: Carriers of CMV and the relevant HLA type were discriminated by public TCR beta frequency.

With regard to this clonotype: Its antigen remains unknown.

TCRdb used MiXCR to reprocess the reads, holding one entry per CDR3 protein. The sample carries roughly 280,000 distinct CDR3 sequences, about 20% recorded once. Germline loops: CDR1 LGHNA, CDR2 YNFKEQ. Trimming cost V 4 bases and J 4 bases, with 16 bases left between them. This CDR3 has 15 residues. V and J are TRBV4-2 and TRBJ2-5; tentatively, D is TRBD1 (6 bases). This sequence originates from a human donor in good health (CMV status not recorded). Some clones in this sample may be carry-over from other donors' samples. The material sequenced was cultured PBMCs, taken from culture after CMV antigen stimulation. This chain's CDR3 is CASSLNPDSVETQYF. CDR3 DNA: TGTGCCAGCAGCCTGAACCCGGACAGTGTAGAGACCCAGTACTTC.